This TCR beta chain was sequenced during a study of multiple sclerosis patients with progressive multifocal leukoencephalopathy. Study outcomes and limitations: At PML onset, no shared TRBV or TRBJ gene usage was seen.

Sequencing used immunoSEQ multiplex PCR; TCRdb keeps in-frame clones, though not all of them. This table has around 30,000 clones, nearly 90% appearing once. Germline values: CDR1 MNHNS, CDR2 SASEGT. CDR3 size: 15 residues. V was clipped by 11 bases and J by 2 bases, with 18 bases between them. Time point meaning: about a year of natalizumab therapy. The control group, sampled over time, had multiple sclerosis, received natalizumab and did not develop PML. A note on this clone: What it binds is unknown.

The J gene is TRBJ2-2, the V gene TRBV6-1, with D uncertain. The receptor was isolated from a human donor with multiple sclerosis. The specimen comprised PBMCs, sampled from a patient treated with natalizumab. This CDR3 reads CAAGLDSGNTGELFF. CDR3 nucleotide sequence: TGTGCCGCCGGTCTCGATTCAGGAAACACCGGGGAGCTGTTTTTT.